A single sample is the source of the 8 T cell receptor beta chains below, sequenced in a study of blood T cell repertoires in COVID-19. The table came from immunoSEQ multiplex PCR; TCRdb's copy has only in-frame clones and leaves some out. The sample records over 150,000 clones, more than 70% being singletons. What was sequenced was peripheral blood. These receptors originate from a man aged 50-59 years with active or convalescent COVID-19.

V usage is TRBV5-6 and J usage is TRBJ1-1; the D gene is possibly TRBD1 (5 bases). Germline CDR1 is SGHDT and CDR2 is YYEEEE. This CDR3 has 12 residues. With 6 bases removed from V and 4 bases from J, the gap between germline ends came to 10 bases. The CDR3 region is CASTRRGTEAFF. The CDR3 DNA sequence: TGTGCCAGCACCAGAAGGGGCACTGAAGCTTTCTTT.

The rearrangement uses TRBV24-1 and TRBJ2-1; unclear D gene. Trimming cost V 3 bases and J 0 bases, with 8 bases left between them. The V gene's germline CDR1 is KGHDR and CDR2 SFDVKD. The CDR3 runs to 15 residues. Written as DNA, the CDR3 is TGTGCCACCAGTGATCTCGGAGTCTCCTACAATGAGCAGTTCTTC. Translating gives CATSDLGVSYNEQFF.

The rearrangement joins TRBV4-3 to TRBJ1-2; no reliable D call. Deletions cut 1 base from V and 4 bases from J, with 7 bases between. Germline assignment: CDR1 LGHNA and CDR2 YSLEER. This CDR3 spans 13 amino acids. The CDR3 protein is CASSQAGLYGYTF. As DNA, the CDR3 is TGCGCCAGCAGCCAAGCAGGACTCTATGGCTACACCTTC.

V and J are TRBV7-2 and TRBJ2-2, with D possibly being TRBD1 (6 bases). V was pared by 1 base and J by 2 bases, with 11 bases between. From germline, CDR1 is SGHTA and CDR2 FQGNSA. The CDR3 totals 16 residues. CDR3 DNA sequence: TGTGCCAGCAGCTTAGTAACGGACAGAAACACCGGGGAGCTGTTTTTT. Translation gives CASSLVTDRNTGELFF.

The chain employs TRBV6-5 and TRBJ1-2; D gene ambiguous. The germline gives CDR1 MNHEY, CDR2 SVGAGI. Trimming cost V 2 bases and J 6 bases, with 13 bases left between them. The CDR3 runs 14 residues. The CDR3 reads CASSYQRGSDGYTF. CDR3 DNA sequence: TGTGCCAGCAGTTACCAGAGAGGGAGCGATGGCTACACCTTC.

V and J are TRBV7-9 and TRBJ2-5; no clear D. CDR3 length equals 12 residues. The V gene's germline CDR1 is SEHNR and CDR2 FQNEAQ (reference sequence). The V gene lost 5 bases and the J gene lost 5 bases, with 9 bases spanning the gap. The CDR3 bases are TGTGCCAGCAGCCCCCAGACTGAGACCCAGTACTTC. Translation gives CASSPQTETQYF.

This sequence joins TRBV27 and TRBJ2-2; the D is unclear. The CDR3 loop spans 11 amino acids. V was clipped by 10 bases and J by 5 bases, with 8 bases between them. The germline V gene has CDR1 MNHEY and CDR2 SMNVEV (reference sequence). The CDR3 DNA sequence: TGTGCCACTGCAGGAACCGGGGAGCTGTTTTTT. This encodes CATAGTGELFF.

This clone was detected a few times. For the CDR3, the DNA is TGTGCCAGTAGTATCAGGGGGCTCCTCGGGGCCCAGCATTTT. Translation gives CASSIRGLLGAQHF. V is TRBV19 and J is TRBJ1-5, with 8 bases lining up with TRBD1. The germline V gene encodes CDR1 LNHDA and CDR2 SQIVND (reference sequence). J gave up 11 bases and V 3 bases, and 9 bases lay outside the gene matches. The CDR3 loop spans 14 amino acids.